Listed here is a single TCR beta chain. Its antigen is currently unknown. The length of the CDR3 is 15 residues. Germline V CDR1 and CDR2: MGHRA, YSYEKL. Trimming shortened V by 5 bases and J by 6 bases, and 16 bases separated the two germline ends. Researchers ran the PCR with 60 Vbeta and 13 Jbeta primers. Profiling relied on immunoSEQ multiplex PCR, and the TCRdb table lists in-frame clones only, not all of them. This table has some 60,000 clones, 80% appearing once. This sample is part of a study of cytomegalovirus exposure and HLA in healthy donors. For the study at large: One earlier analysis, a look at some 180 million T cells, found more than 100 million unique TCR beta sequences.

Overall study findings and caveats: Several of the most significant clusters were apparently associated with common viral pathogens in a later analysis. The study put 150 or so TCR beta chains on its list as cytomegalovirus-associated. More clonal expansion characterized HLA-associated TCR beta chains than equally common others in a later analysis.

The V and J genes are TRBV4-1 and TRBJ1-4; the D gene is possibly TRBD1 (6 bases). This TCR came from a male donor in good health and CMV-seronegative. The source material was PBMCs. The CDR3 DNA reads as TGCGCCAGCAGCTATCCCGGGACAAAGGATGAAAAACTGTTTTTT. This translates into CASSYPGTKDEKLFF.